Listed here are 12 T cell receptor beta chains from one sample, sequenced in a study of OX40 agonist ivuxolimab in advanced cancers. Profiling relied on immunoSEQ multiplex PCR, and the TCRdb table lists in-frame clones only, not all of them. The sample records about 90,000 clones, just over 90% being singletons. The sample here was CD4+ or CD8+ T cells sorted from blood, taken in a trial of the OX40 agonist ivuxolimab. These receptors were collected from an adult with an advanced solid tumor such as melanoma, head and neck, liver or kidney cancer.

V is TRBV29-1 and J is TRBJ2-3; a possible D gene is TRBD2 (6 bases). The CDR3 covers 13 residues. Germline lookup yields CDR1 SQVTM and CDR2 ANQGSEA. Trimming removed 3 bases from V and 6 bases from J, with 13 bases in between. CDR3 sequence reads: CSVDPSVGDTQYF. CDR3 coding DNA: TGCAGCGTTGATCCTAGCGTTGGGGATACGCAGTATTTT.

This rearrangement joins TRBV11-1 to TRBJ2-1; tentatively, D is TRBD1 or TRBD2 (5 bases each). The CDR3 totals 18 residues. The V gene's germline CDR1 is SGHAT and CDR2 FQDESV (reference sequence). Deletions cut 6 bases from V and 1 base from J, with 22 bases between. The CDR3 reads CASRHFGGHIGSYNEQFF. In DNA form, the CDR3 reads TGTGCCAGCAGACACTTCGGAGGACATATAGGGTCCTACAATGAGCAGTTCTTC. The full variable domain, completed using reference TRBV11-1 and TRBJ2-1, is EAEVAQSPRYKITEKSQAVAFWCDPISGHATLYWYRQILGQGPELLVQFQDESVVDDSQLPKDRFSAERLKGVDSTLKIQPAELGDSAMYLCASRHFGGHIGSYNEQFFGPGTRLTVL.

This rearrangement joins TRBV27 to TRBJ2-5; 11 nucleotides line up with TRBD2. V trimming: 4 bases; J trimming: 3 bases; junction bases outside the gene matches: 4. The germline V gene encodes CDR1 MNHEY and CDR2 SMNVEV (reference sequence). This CDR3 has 15 residues. CDR3 residues: CASSSGTSGKETQYF. Here the CDR3 DNA reads TGTGCCAGCAGTTCGGGGACTAGCGGAAAAGAGACCCAGTACTTC.

This chain joins TRBV7-8 and TRBJ1-2, with D possibly matching TRBD1 (6 bases). CDR1 is SGHVS, CDR2 FQNEAQ, per germline. This CDR3 has 15 amino acids. V lost 0 bases, J lost 4 bases, and 12 bases lay in between. The CDR3 nucleotides read TGTGCCAGCAGCTTAGCGGGGGGGCTTGGCTATGGCTACACCTTC. Protein product: CASSLAGGLGYGYTF.

This clone was seen a single time. The chain couples TRBV15 to TRBJ2-5; weak D call: TRBD1 (6 bases). V lost 5 bases and J 3 bases, leaving 13 bases between the germline ends. The CDR3 runs to 14 residues. In germline, CDR1 is LNHNV, CDR2 YYDKDF (reference sequence). Here the CDR3 DNA reads TGTGCCACCAGCTACCCCAGGGGTGAAGAGACCCAGTACTTC. Its translation is CATSYPRGEETQYF. The entire variable domain, with the rest obtained from reference TRBV15 and TRBJ2-5, is as follows: DAMVIQNPRYQVTQFGKPVTLSCSQTLNHNVMYWYQQKSSQAPKLLFHYYDKDFNNEADTPDNFQSRRPNTSFCFLDIRSPGLGDTAMYLCATSYPRGEETQYFGPGTRLLVL.

The chain joins TRBV7-6 to TRBJ2-1; TRBD2 matches 7 bases. CDR3 length equals 15 residues. V shed 5 bases, J shed 10 bases, and the junction held 14 bases outside the gene matches. The germline CDR1 and CDR2 sequences are SGHVS and FNYEAQ. CDR3 amino acids: CASSPMEAGAKEQFF. The CDR3, as DNA: TGTGCCAGCAGCCCTATGGAGGCGGGAGCCAAGGAGCAGTTCTTC.

This chain uses TRBV9 with TRBJ2-1; 12 positions match TRBD2. Germline V lookup: CDR1 SGDLS, CDR2 YYNGEE. The junction had 3 bases not matched to a gene; V was cut back by 6 bases and J by 5 bases. This CDR3 contains 14 residues. The CDR3 region has the DNA TGTGCCAGCAACAGACTAGCGGGAGACAATGAGCAGTTCTTC. It yields the protein CASNRLAGDNEQFF.

The chain recombines TRBV29-1 with TRBJ2-1, with D unclear. Germline V gene data show CDR1 as SQVTM and CDR2 as ANQGSEA. The CDR3 contains 13 residues. The V end was cut by 0 bases, the J end by 1 base, with 4 bases between. This chain's CDR3 is CSVEDWSYNEQFF. The CDR3 DNA is TGCAGCGTTGAAGATTGGTCCTACAATGAGCAGTTCTTC.

CDR3 sequence (DNA): TGTGCCAGTAGTACACAGGGTACCGGGGAGCTGTTTTTT. It encodes CASSTQGTGELFF. This sequence joins TRBV19 and TRBJ2-2, with a possible D match to TRBD1 (6 bases). The germline gives CDR1 LNHDA, CDR2 SQIVND (reference sequence). V was clipped by 4 bases and J by 5 bases, with 8 bases between them. CDR3 size: 13 residues.

Only one count was recorded for this clone. This chain connects TRBV2 to TRBJ2-1; D remains ambiguous. Germline V gives CDR1 SNHLY, CDR2 FYNNEI. The CDR3 has 14 amino acids. Trimming took off 7 bases at V and 6 bases at J, with 16 bases between the two ends. This CDR3 is CASTPKVLSNEQFF. For the CDR3, the DNA is TGTGCCAGCACCCCGAAGGTCTTAAGCAATGAGCAGTTCTTC. Using reference TRBV2 and TRBJ2-1 for the parts outside the CDR3, the full variable domain is EPEVTQTPSHQVTQMGQEVILRCVPISNHLYFYWYRQILGQKVEFLVSFYNNEISEKSEIFDDQFSVERPDGSNFTLKIRSTKLEDSAMYFCASTPKVLSNEQFFGPGTRLTVL.

The chain carries TRBV7-2 and TRBJ2-6; possibly TRBD1 for D (5 bases). V was shortened by 5 bases and J by 2 bases, with 10 bases between the two germline ends. The CDR3 consists of 15 residues. Germline values: CDR1 SGHTA, CDR2 FQGNSA. CDR3 sequence reads: CASSHYRTGANVLTF. For the CDR3, the DNA is TGTGCCAGCAGCCATTACAGGACTGGGGCCAACGTCCTGACTTTC. Looking up the rest from reference TRBV7-2 and TRBJ2-6 gives the full variable domain: GAGVSQSPSNKVTEKGKDVELRCDPISGHTALYWYRQSLGQGLEFLIYFQGNSAPDKSGLPSDRFSAERTGGSVSTLTIQRTQQEDSAVYLCASSHYRTGANVLTFGAGSRLTVL.

V usage is TRBV6-1 and J usage is TRBJ1-5; TRBD1 agrees at 7 bases. The CDR3 runs 16 residues. V lost 1 base and J lost 6; bases outside the gene matches: 9. Germline V gene sequence: CDR1 MNHNS, CDR2 SASEGT. The CDR3 here is CASSEGIQGGSQPQHF. CDR3 nucleotide sequence: TGTGCCAGCAGTGAAGGGATCCAGGGGGGGAGTCAGCCCCAGCATTTT.